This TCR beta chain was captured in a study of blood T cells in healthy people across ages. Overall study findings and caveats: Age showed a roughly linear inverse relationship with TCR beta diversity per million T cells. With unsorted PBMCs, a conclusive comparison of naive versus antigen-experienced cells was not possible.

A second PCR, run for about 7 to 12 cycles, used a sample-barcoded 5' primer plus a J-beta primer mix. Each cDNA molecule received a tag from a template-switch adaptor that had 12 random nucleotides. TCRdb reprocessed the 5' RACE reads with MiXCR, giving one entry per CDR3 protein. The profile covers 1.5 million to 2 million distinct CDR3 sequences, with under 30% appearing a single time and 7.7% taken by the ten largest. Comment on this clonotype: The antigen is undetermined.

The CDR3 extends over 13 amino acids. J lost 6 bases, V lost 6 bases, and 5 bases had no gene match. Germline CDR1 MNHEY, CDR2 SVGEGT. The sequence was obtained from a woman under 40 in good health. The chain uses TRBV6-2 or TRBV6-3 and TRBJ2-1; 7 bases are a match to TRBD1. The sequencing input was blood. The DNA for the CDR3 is TGTGCCAGCAGCGGCTACAGGGGCAATGAGCAGTTCTTC. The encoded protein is CASSGYRGNEQFF.